One T cell receptor beta chain is described in this entry. Some clones are missing from TCRdb's copy, which holds only in-frame ones; the method was immunoSEQ multiplex PCR. The sample lists 300,000 to 350,000 clones, about nine tenths occurring once. There are 14 residues in the CDR3. V lost 1 base to trimming and J lost 6 bases; unmatched junction nucleotides: 4. CDR1 is SEHNR, CDR2 FQNEAQ, per germline (reference sequence). The sample is drawn from a study of blood T cell repertoires in COVID-19. Sequenced sample: peripheral blood. The rearrangement links TRBV7-9 to TRBJ2-7, with 9 bases that match TRBD2. This TCR came from a young woman with COVID-19, enrolled during active disease. The CDR3 DNA is TGTGCCAGCAGCTTAGGTGCGGGAGGGTTCGAGCAGTACTTC. The encoded protein is CASSLGAGGFEQYF.